One and the same sample provided the 24 T cell receptor beta chains below, sequenced in a study of long-term antiretroviral therapy in people with HIV. The libraries were made with immunoSEQ v3.0 at survey level. Sequencing was performed with immunoSEQ multiplex PCR; in TCRdb, only in-frame clones are kept and a portion is missing. The data show about 20,000 clones, around nine tenths seen once. The sequenced sample was unsorted PBMCs, obtained 0.5 years after starting antiretroviral therapy. Receptors were obtained from a middle-aged man with HIV.

The V and J genes are TRBV19 and TRBJ1-2; D call uncertain. The CDR3 is 12 amino acids. Germline CDR1 is LNHDA and CDR2 is SQIVND (reference sequence). V was clipped by 7 bases and J by 6 bases, with 12 bases between them. The CDR3 DNA reads TGTGCCAGTAAAAGAAGAACAGATGGCTACACCTTC. Protein: CASKRRTDGYTF.

This chain joins TRBV2 and TRBJ2-5; 14 bases agree with TRBD2. This CDR3 spans 15 amino acids. Germline V gives CDR1 SNHLY, CDR2 FYNNEI. Trimming cost V 8 bases and J 2 bases; bases outside gene matches: 4. The CDR3 region has the DNA TGTGCCAGCCACCGACTAGCGGGGGGGCAAGAGACCCAGTACTTC. Protein: CASHRLAGGQETQYF. Complete variable domain (other parts from reference TRBV2 and TRBJ2-5): EPEVTQTPSHQVTQMGQEVILRCVPISNHLYFYWYRQILGQKVEFLVSFYNNEISEKSEIFDDQFSVERPDGSNFTLKIRSTKLEDSAMYFCASHRLAGGQETQYFGPGTRLLVL.

J is TRBJ2-5 and V is TRBV4-1; 8 bases fit TRBD1. Germline CDR1 MGHRA, CDR2 YSYEKL. Losses at the gene ends were 3 bases for V and 5 bases for J; bases not matched to a gene: 5. The CDR3 length is 14 residues. The CDR3 coding sequence is TGCGCCAGCAGCCAGCCGACAGGGGAGGAGACCCAGTACTTC. Its protein product is CASSQPTGEETQYF.

The chain has TRBV29-1 and TRBJ1-2; D unclear. The V gene lost 3 bases and the J gene lost 8 bases, with 10 bases spanning the gap. CDR3 length equals 11 residues. Looked up from germline, CDR1 is SQVTM and CDR2 is ANQGSEA. The CDR3 DNA is TGCAGCGTTGAGGCCCCTTGGGGCTACACCTTC. Protein: CSVEAPWGYTF.

This clone was detected only once. The chain employs TRBV5-1 and TRBJ2-3; 9 bases are a match to TRBD2. Per germline, CDR1 SGHRS and CDR2 YFSETQ. The V gene end was trimmed by 3 bases and the J gene end by 6 bases; junction bases not matched to a gene: 8. This CDR3 contains 15 residues. CDR3 coding DNA: TGCGCCAGCAGCTCCCTAGCGGGGACGGCCGATACGCAGTATTTT. Its translation is CASSSLAGTADTQYF.

CDR3 sequence: CSVGAQDASDTQYF. CDR3 coding DNA: TGCAGCGTGGGGGCCCAAGACGCGTCAGATACGCAGTATTTT. The chain carries TRBV29-1 and TRBJ2-3, with D tentatively TRBD1 (6 bases). The CDR3 runs 14 residues. V was clipped by 6 bases and J by 4 bases, with 17 bases between them. Germline V gives CDR1 SQVTM, CDR2 ANQGSEA.

The chain has TRBV5-8 and TRBJ2-2, with D hard to call. The germline V and J ends were trimmed by 8 bases and 6 bases, with 11 bases remaining between them. The length of the CDR3 is 12 residues. Germline assignment: CDR1 SGHTS and CDR2 YDEGEE. CDR3 in amino acids: CASRVPAGELFF. The CDR3 DNA follows: TGTGCCAGTAGAGTCCCGGCCGGGGAGCTGTTTTTT.

This clone was recorded only once. The chain combines TRBV19 with TRBJ2-1; D is undetermined. Germline CDR1 LNHDA, CDR2 SQIVND (reference sequence). The CDR3 spans 13 residues. V was shortened by 6 bases and J by 6 bases, with 12 bases between the two germline ends. CDR3 in amino acids: CASSRSAVNEQFF. Here the CDR3 DNA reads TGTGCCAGTAGCAGGTCTGCGGTCAATGAGCAGTTCTTC.

This chain joins TRBV21-1 and TRBJ1-1; the table names TRBD1, a call not compared with the DNA. TRBV21-1 is classified as a pseudogene. The length of the CDR3 is 15 residues. In DNA, the CDR3 is TGTGCCAGCAGCAAACAATCAGTCATGAACACTGAAGCTTTCTTT. Its protein product is CASSKQSVMNTEAFF.

This chain uses TRBV5-6 with TRBJ2-4; D is undetermined. The V and J ends lost 4 bases and 1 base respectively, with 12 bases between them. Germline V gene sequence: CDR1 SGHDT, CDR2 YYEEEE. The length of the CDR3 is 15 residues. The CDR3 reads CASSQGLEAKNIQYF. In DNA form, the CDR3 reads TGTGCCAGCAGCCAAGGTTTGGAGGCCAAAAACATTCAGTACTTC. Together with reference TRBV5-6 and TRBJ2-4, the CDR3 gives the full variable domain: DAGVTQSPTHLIKTRGQQVTLRCSPKSGHDTVSWYQQALGQGPQFIFQYYEEEERQRGNFPDRFSGHQFPNYSSELNVNALLLGDSALYLCASSQGLEAKNIQYFGAGTRLSVL.

V usage is TRBV6-4 and J usage is TRBJ2-1, with D tentatively TRBD2 (6 bases). V shed 5 bases and J shed 5 bases, with 16 bases lying between them. The V gene's germline CDR1 is MRHNA and CDR2 SNTAGT. The CDR3 is made up of 15 amino acids. The CDR3: CASSRDSSLNNEQFF. CDR3 DNA sequence: TGTGCCAGCAGTCGGGACTCCAGTCTGAACAATGAGCAGTTCTTC.

CDR3 sequence: CASSRDTNYGYTF. In DNA, the CDR3 is TGTGCCAGCAGCCGGGACACCAACTATGGCTACACCTTC. The V call is TRBV6-5, the J call TRBJ1-2, with a possible D match to TRBD1 (6 bases). Looked up from germline, CDR1 is MNHEY and CDR2 is SVGAGI. The V gene lost 6 bases and the J gene lost 2 bases, with 10 bases spanning the gap. The CDR3 length is 13 residues.

This chain connects TRBV7-8 to TRBJ2-6; TRBD1 matches 8 bases. The CDR3 has 17 amino acids. Germline V gene data show CDR1 as SGHVS and CDR2 as FQNEAQ. With 4 bases clipped from V and 0 bases from J, the junction kept 5 bases outside the gene matches. The CDR3 nucleotides are TGTGCCAGCAGCTACCGGGACAGGTCCTCTGGGGCCAACGTCCTGACTTTC. Translating gives CASSYRDRSSGANVLTF.

This chain connects TRBV6-5 to TRBJ2-7; D unclear. Per the germline V gene, CDR1 is MNHEY and CDR2 is SVGAGI. The CDR3 loop spans 13 amino acids. Trimming removed 6 bases from V and 2 bases from J, with 11 bases in between. The CDR3 DNA reads as TGTGCCAGCAGCCCGACTGGAACCTACGAGCAGTACTTC. Its translation: CASSPTGTYEQYF.

The sample holds one count of this clone. This chain joins TRBV19 and TRBJ2-1, with D maybe TRBD2 (5 bases). V dropped 4 bases and J dropped 3 bases, with 16 bases sitting between them. Germline loops: CDR1 LNHDA, CDR2 SQIVND (reference sequence). The CDR3 is 16 amino acids. Here the CDR3 reads CASSSLDSSNYNEQFF. CDR3 in DNA: TGTGCCAGTAGTAGCCTGGACTCCTCAAACTACAATGAGCAGTTCTTC.

The rearrangement links TRBV4-1 to TRBJ1-2, with 8 nucleotides matching TRBD1. J was trimmed by 4 bases and V by 0 bases; bases with no gene match: 4. Germline CDR1 reads MGHRA; CDR2 reads YSYEKL. This CDR3 contains 15 residues. The chain's CDR3 is CASSQDVTGGYGYTF. The CDR3 nucleotides read TGCGCCAGCAGCCAAGATGTCACAGGGGGCTATGGCTACACCTTC.

The chain has TRBV7-9 and TRBJ1-2, with D possibly matching TRBD1 (6 bases). Germline V gene data show CDR1 as SEHNR and CDR2 as FQNEAQ (reference sequence). The CDR3 runs to 15 residues. V was pared by 6 bases and J by 8 bases, with 22 bases between. This chain's CDR3 is CASREEGGVAQGYTF. CDR3 DNA: TGTGCCAGCAGGGAAGAGGGGGGCGTAGCGCAGGGCTACACCTTC.

CDR3 sequence reads: CASSQDRTGGFGNTIYF. CDR3 nucleotide sequence: TGCGCCAGCAGCCAAGATCGCACAGGGGGCTTTGGAAACACCATATATTTT. The chain employs TRBV4-1 and TRBJ1-3; 9 bases align to TRBD1. The CDR3 sequence is 17 residues long. CDR1 is MGHRA, CDR2 YSYEKL, per germline. V dropped 0 bases and J dropped 3; count of bases not matched to a gene: 6.

The chain uses TRBV7-9 and TRBJ2-5; 9 bases are shared with TRBD1. The CDR3 length is 15 residues. V lost 5 bases to trimming and J lost 4 bases; unmatched junction nucleotides: 8. Per the germline V gene, CDR1 is SEHNR and CDR2 is FQNEAQ (reference sequence). CDR3 protein: CASSHRDRVPETQYF. In DNA form, the CDR3 reads TGTGCCAGCAGCCACCGGGACAGGGTCCCAGAGACCCAGTACTTC.

The chain is built from TRBV9 and TRBJ1-4; D is uncertain. Germline lookup yields CDR1 SGDLS and CDR2 YYNGEE. Trimming removed 0 bases at V and 8 bases at J, with 14 bases between. The CDR3 loop spans 15 amino acids. CDR3 protein: CASSVEAAVSEKLFF. The CDR3 DNA sequence: TGTGCCAGCAGCGTAGAGGCAGCGGTGAGCGAAAAACTGTTTTTT.

This clone was seen more than once but under ten times. V usage is TRBV5-8 and J usage is TRBJ1-2; D remains unclear. Germline V gives CDR1 SGHTS, CDR2 YDEGEE. The V and J ends lost 2 bases and 8 bases respectively, with 13 bases between them. This CDR3 is built from 13 residues. The DNA for the CDR3 is TGTGCCAGCAGCTTTACGGGTTTTGGGGGCTACACCTTC. Its protein product is CASSFTGFGGYTF.

The rearrangement joins TRBV25-1 to TRBJ1-2, with no clear D. The V and J ends lost 1 base and 7 bases respectively, with 4 bases between them. Germline CDR1 and CDR2: MGHDK and SYGVNS. This CDR3 comprises 11 residues. CDR3 region: CASSELGGYTF. In DNA form, the CDR3 reads TGTGCCAGCAGTGAATTGGGTGGCTACACCTTC.

The rearrangement uses TRBV6-1 and TRBJ2-1; possibly TRBD2 for D (5 bases). With 0 bases removed from V and 9 bases from J, the gap between germline ends came to 12 bases. Per germline, CDR1 MNHNS and CDR2 SASEGT. CDR3 length: 14 amino acids. This CDR3 is CASSEALGVTEQFF. In DNA form, the CDR3 reads TGTGCCAGCAGTGAAGCGCTCGGGGTGACTGAGCAGTTCTTC.

Sample share makes this clone medium-sized. The rearrangement joins TRBV7-6 to TRBJ2-3; the match to TRBD2 covers 12 bases. The CDR3 totals 16 residues. With 4 bases clipped from V and 2 bases from J, the junction kept 4 bases outside the gene matches. The germline V gene has CDR1 SGHVS and CDR2 FNYEAQ. The CDR3 bases are TGTGCCAGCAGCTCGGGACTAGCGGGCCTCACAGATACGCAGTATTTT. Its protein is CASSSGLAGLTDTQYF. The variable domain in full, with the rest retrieved from reference TRBV7-6 and TRBJ2-3, is GAGVSQSPRYKVTKRGQDVALRCDPISGHVSLYWYRQALGQGPEFLTYFNYEAQQDKSGLPNDRFSAERPEGSISTLTIQRTEQRDSAMYRCASSSGLAGLTDTQYFGPGTRLTVL.